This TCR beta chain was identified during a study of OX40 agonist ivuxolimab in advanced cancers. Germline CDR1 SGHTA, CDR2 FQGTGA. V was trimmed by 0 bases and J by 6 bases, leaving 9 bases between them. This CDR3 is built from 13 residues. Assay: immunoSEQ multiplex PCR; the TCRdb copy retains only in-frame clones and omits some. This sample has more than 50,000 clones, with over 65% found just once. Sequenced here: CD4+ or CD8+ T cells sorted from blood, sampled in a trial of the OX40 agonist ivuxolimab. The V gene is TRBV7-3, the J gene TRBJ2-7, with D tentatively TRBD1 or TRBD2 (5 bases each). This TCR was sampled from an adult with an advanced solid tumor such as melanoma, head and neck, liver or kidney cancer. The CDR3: CASSLTEGSEQYF. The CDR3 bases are TGTGCCAGCAGCTTAACAGAGGGGAGCGAGCAGTACTTC.